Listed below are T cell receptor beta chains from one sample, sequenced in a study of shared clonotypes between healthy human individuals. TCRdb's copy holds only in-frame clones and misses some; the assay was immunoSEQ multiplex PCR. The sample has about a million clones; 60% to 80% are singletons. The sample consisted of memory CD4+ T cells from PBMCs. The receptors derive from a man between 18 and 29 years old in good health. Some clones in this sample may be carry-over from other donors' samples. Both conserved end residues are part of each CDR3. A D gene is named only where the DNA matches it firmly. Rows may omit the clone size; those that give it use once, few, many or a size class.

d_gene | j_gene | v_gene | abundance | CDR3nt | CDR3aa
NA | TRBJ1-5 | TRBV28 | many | TGTGCCAGCAGGCTACTTAATCAGCCCCAGCATTTT | CASRLLNQPQHF
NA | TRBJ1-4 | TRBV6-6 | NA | TGTGCCAGCAATTCGCCAAATGAAAAACTGTTTTTT | CASNSPNEKLFF
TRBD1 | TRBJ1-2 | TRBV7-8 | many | TGTGCCAGCAGCTTAGTTTTTCGGGAAGGACAGGGAGGCTATGGCTACACCTTC | CASSLVFREGQGGYGYTF
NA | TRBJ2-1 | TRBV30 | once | TGTGCCTGGGGGAACTATGACAATGAGCAGTTCTTC | CAWGNYDNEQFF
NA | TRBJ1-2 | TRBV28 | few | TGTGCCAGCAGCTCCCCCCATAACGGAAATGGCTACACCTTC | CASSSPHNGNGYTF
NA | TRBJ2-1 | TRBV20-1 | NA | TGCAGCACTCAAAGATACAATGAGCAGTTCTTC | CSTQRYNEQFF
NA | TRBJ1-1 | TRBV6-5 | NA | TGTGCCAGCAGTTACCGTATAGCGATGAACACTGAAGCTTTCTTT | CASSYRIAMNTEAFF
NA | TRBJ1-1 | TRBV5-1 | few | TGCGCCAGCAGCTTGCAAAGGAACACTGAAGCTTTCTTT | CASSLQRNTEAFF
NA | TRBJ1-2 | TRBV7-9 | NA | TGTGCCAGCAGCTCCGAGGGGGGAGCTAACTATGGCTACACCTTC | CASSSEGGANYGYTF
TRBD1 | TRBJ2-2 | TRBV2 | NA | TGTGCCAGCAAGGGGACAGGTCGGAACACCGGGGAGCTGTTTTTT | CASKGTGRNTGELFF
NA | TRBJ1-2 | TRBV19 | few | TGTGCCAGTAGTATAGATTGGGCGGAGTCTCGCTATGGCTACACCTTC | CASSIDWAESRYGYTF
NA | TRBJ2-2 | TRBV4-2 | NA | TGTGCCAGCAGCCAGTACGGGGCTGGGTTGACCGGGGAGCTGTTTTTT | CASSQYGAGLTGELFF
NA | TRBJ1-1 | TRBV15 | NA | TGTGCCACCAGCAGAGACACCCTCAGAGCTTTCTTT | CATSRDTLRAFF
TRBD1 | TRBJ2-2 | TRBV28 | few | TGTGCCAGCTCGCCTGGGACAGGGCGTACCGGGGAGCTGTTTTTT | CASSPGTGRTGELFF
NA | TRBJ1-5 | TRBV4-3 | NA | TGCGCCAGCAGCCAAGATTTCGGGGGATTTAGCAATCAGCCCCAGCATTTT | CASSQDFGGFSNQPQHF
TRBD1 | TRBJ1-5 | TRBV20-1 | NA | TGCAGTGCGGCAGGGGGGCAGCCCCAGCATTTT | CSAAGGQPQHF
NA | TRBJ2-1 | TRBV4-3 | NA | TGCGCCAGCAGTAAAGGGCGGGCCGTCTCCTACAATGAGCAGTTCTTC | CASSKGRAVSYNEQFF
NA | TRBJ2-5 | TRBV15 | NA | TGTGCCACCAGCAGAGATTTCAGCAGGGGGGCCCCAGAGACCCAGTACTTC | CATSRDFSRGAPETQYF
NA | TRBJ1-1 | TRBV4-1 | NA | TGCGCCAGCAGCGGCCCATGGGAGGCCCGCACTGAAGCTTTCTTT | CASSGPWEARTEAFF
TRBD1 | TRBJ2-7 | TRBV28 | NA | TGTGCCAGCGGACTCGGGACAGTGCCTTTAGAGCAGTACTTC | CASGLGTVPLEQYF
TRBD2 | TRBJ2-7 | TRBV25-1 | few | TGTGCCAGCAGATTAGGGACTAGCGGGAGTCGAGGTGAGCAGTACTTC | CASRLGTSGSRGEQYF
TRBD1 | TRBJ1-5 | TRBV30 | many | TGTGCCTGGGGAAAGAGGGACAGGGCAGATCAGCCCCAGCATTTT | CAWGKRDRADQPQHF
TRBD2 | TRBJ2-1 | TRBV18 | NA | TGTGCCAGCTCACCGGGGTCTAGCGGACTCTACAATGAGCAGTTCTTC | CASSPGSSGLYNEQFF
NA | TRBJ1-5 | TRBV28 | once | TGTGCCAGCAAATTAGGCGGGGAGAGAGTTCAGCCCCAGCATTTT | CASKLGGERVQPQHF
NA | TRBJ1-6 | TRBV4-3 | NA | TGCGCCAGCAGCCAAGAGCCCAGGGGCGCCTATAATTCACCCCTCCACTTT | CASSQEPRGAYNSPLHF
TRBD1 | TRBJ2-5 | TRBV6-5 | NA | TGTGCCAGCAGTTACACGGCACAGGGGGCTGAGACCCAGTACTTC | CASSYTAQGAETQYF
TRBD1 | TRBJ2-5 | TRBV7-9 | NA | TGTGCCAGCAGCATCACAGGGGGCCAAGAGACCCAGTACTTC | CASSITGGQETQYF
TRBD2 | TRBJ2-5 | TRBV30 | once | TGTGCCTGGAGCCTTGGACTAGCGGCACAAGAGACCCAGTACTTC | CAWSLGLAAQETQYF
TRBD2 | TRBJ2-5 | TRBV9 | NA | TGTGCCAGCAGCACACTGACTAGCGGGAGGGCCAGCCAAGAGACCCAGTACTTC | CASSTLTSGRASQETQYF
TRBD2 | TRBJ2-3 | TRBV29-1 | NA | TGCAGCGCCGGGTGGGAGGGTACGCAGTATTTT | CSAGWEGTQYF
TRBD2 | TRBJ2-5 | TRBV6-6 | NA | TGTGCCAGCAGCTCCTGGGCGGGAGGGCCAAAAGAGACCCAGTACTTC | CASSSWAGGPKETQYF
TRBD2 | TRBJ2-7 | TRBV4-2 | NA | TGTGCCAGCAGCCAACTCGCGGGACTAGCGAACTACGGGCAGTACTTC | CASSQLAGLANYGQYF
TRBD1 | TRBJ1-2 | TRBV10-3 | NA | TGTGCCACGAACCTACAGGGGGCGGTTGGCTACACCTTC | CATNLQGAVGYTF
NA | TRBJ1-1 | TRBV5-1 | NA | TGCGCCAGCAGTCTCGTGGGGGTCCAAACTGAAGCTTTCTTT | CASSLVGVQTEAFF
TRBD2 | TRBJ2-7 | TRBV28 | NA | TGTGCCAGCACCCATATAAAAGGGCTAGCGGGAGCACGCTCCTACGAGCAGTACTTC | CASTHIKGLAGARSYEQYF
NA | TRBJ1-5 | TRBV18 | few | TGTGCCAGCTCACCTCCCGGGAGCCCCGACACCTTTAATCAGCCCCAGCATTTT | CASSPPGSPDTFNQPQHF
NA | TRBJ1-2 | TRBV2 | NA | TGTGCCAGCAGTGAAGCGCTCGGCCTCGGCTACACCTTC | CASSEALGLGYTF